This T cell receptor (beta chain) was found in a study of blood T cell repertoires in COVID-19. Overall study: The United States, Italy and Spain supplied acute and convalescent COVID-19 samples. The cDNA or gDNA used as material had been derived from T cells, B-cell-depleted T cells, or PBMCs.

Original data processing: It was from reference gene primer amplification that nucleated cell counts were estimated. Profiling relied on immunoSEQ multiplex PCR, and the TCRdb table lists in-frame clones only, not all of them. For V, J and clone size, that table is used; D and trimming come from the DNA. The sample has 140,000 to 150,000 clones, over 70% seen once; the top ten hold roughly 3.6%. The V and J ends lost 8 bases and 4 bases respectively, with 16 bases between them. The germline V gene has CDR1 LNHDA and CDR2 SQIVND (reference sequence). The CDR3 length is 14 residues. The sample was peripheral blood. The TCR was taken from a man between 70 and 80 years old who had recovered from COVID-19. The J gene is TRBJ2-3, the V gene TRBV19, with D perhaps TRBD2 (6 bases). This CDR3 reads CASSPGVWADTQYF. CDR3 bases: TGTGCCAGTTCCCCGGGGGTGTGGGCAGATACGCAGTATTTT.